The present TCR beta chain was sequenced within a study of OX40 agonist ivuxolimab in advanced cancers. The overall study: With a range of roughly 23 to 79, age averaged roughly 61 years, and nearly 85% were male. The eligibility criteria allowed prior anti-PD-1, anti-PD-L1 or anti-CTLA-4 therapy, and about 40% had some.

From germline, CDR1 is ENHRY and CDR2 SYGVKD. This CDR3 contains 14 residues. With 0 bases removed from V and 4 bases from J, the gap between germline ends came to 6 bases. Assay used: immunoSEQ multiplex PCR; TCRdb lists only in-frame clones, some missing. The repertoire holds 60,000 to 90,000 clones, about 87% seen once, with about 1% in the top ten. J is TRBJ2-2 and V is TRBV10-3; D call uncertain. The sequence came from an adult with an advanced solid tumor such as melanoma, head and neck, liver or kidney cancer. Sample: CD4+ or CD8+ T cells sorted from blood, taken in a trial of the OX40 agonist ivuxolimab. The CDR3 DNA is TGTGCCATCAGTGAGTCGAGACTCACCGGGGAGCTGTTTTTT. Its protein product is CAISESRLTGELFF.